The present T cell receptor (beta chain) was sequenced within a study of metastatic and nonmetastatic thyroid tumors. For the study at large: Across blood and tumor or nodule tissue, repertoires from malignant and benign thyroid patients were compared with one another.

Original methodology: Construction of a distant-metastasis classifier for papillary thyroid cancer relied on CDR3 differences across clinicopathological groups. MiXCR re-clonotyped the PCR reads for TCRdb. TCRdb assigned the V and J calls; the authors' analysis was not used. Of about 33,000 clones listed, roughly a sixth are singletons. Among the patients, none had received any treatment before thyroid surgery. The TCR originated in a male donor with papillary thyroid cancer or a benign thyroid nodule (not recorded which). Some clones in this sample may be carry-over from other donors' samples. The sequencing sample was made of blood.

CDR3: CASSQISGRATHEQYF. The CDR3 nucleotides read TGTGCCAGCAGCCAAATTAGCGGGAGGGCGACCCACGAGCAGTACTTC. The V call is TRBV28, the J call TRBJ2-7; 11 bases map to TRBD2. Per the germline V gene, CDR1 is MDHEN and CDR2 is SYDVKM. V shed 6 bases, J shed 5 bases, and the junction held 12 bases outside the gene matches. The CDR3 is made up of 16 amino acids.